This paragraph reports one T cell receptor (beta chain). What this receptor recognizes is not known. The record has no base qualities; no much larger clone is one base away. This sample is part of a study of identifying expanded T cells in peripheral blood (dated by TCRdb to the late 2010s). Notes on the research overall: Four technical replicates, made by sequencing separate aliquots from the same pool of genomic DNA, were compared pairwise. Overall results and qualifications from the work: Across all healthy donors, variance in clone template counts between approximately two-week samples was found to increase significantly with total template count. Between technical replicates the binomial model flagged 0.9 to 1.5 differentially abundant clones, whereas over around 2 weeks the binomial model flagged about 16.4 and over about four weeks approximately 20. Across all healthy-donor time intervals, the beta-binomial model significantly lowered both the number of clones called differentially abundant and the false-positive rate. The authors expected that biological variance in healthy repertoires might rise further over much longer intervals, such as months to years.

No immune events such as infections were documented for the healthy donors during the collection period. Healthy-donor blood repertoires served as a training cohort to calibrate time-dependent variance in a beta-binomial model of T-cell clone differential abundance. The training cohort comprised approximately 10 healthy donors, 3 female and 7 male. On average the donors were approximately 40 years old, and their ages spanned roughly 29 to 70 years. Obtained from a commercial supplier, whole blood was collected from each healthy donor at three time points set around two weeks apart. For immunosequencing, genomic DNA was extracted from unsorted whole blood. Reading the germline V gene gives CDR1 ENHRY and CDR2 SYGVKD. V is clipped by 0 bases and J by 4 bases, and the sequence between their germline boundaries is 9 bases long. The CDR3, cysteine through phenylalanine, is 15 amino acids long. The DNA shown is the 45-base CDR3, in frame from base 1.

The immunoSEQ Assay, which uses bias-controlled multiplex PCR amplification of genomic DNA, was used to profile TCRbeta CDR3 regions. In the authors' own workflow: The absolute abundance of each unique TCRbeta CDR3 region was quantified after sequences were collapsed and filtered. Two models were used to test differential abundance: a binomial model (Fisher-equivalent) and a beta-binomial model that adds time-dependent variance fitted from healthy donors. Clones with fewer than 5 combined templates were removed, and a clone was called differentially abundant if the clone's Benjamini-Hochberg FDR was below 0.01. Beta-binomial variance was modeled as a function of total template count across the two samples using the form v = (b*log(k)+a)^2. Sourced from immuneACCESS, this table was stored by TCRdb with only in-frame sequences that have V and J called. A share of the clones is absent; for the studies checked, an unresolved V gene accounts for under half, and the remainder has no known explanation. V and J calls and clone size are copied from that table; D and trimming were computed from the DNA. This sample is represented by 45,000 to 65,000 clones; approximately 86% of them were singletons. In total, the top ten clones hold about 15% of the sample.

The sequence links TRBV10-3 to TRBJ2-2; the D gene remains uncertain. The specimen was blood. This clonotype originated in a person aged 18-70 years in good health. The DNA sequence is TGTGCCATCAGTGAGTCGGGTGGCCGCACCGGGGAGCTGTTTTTT. This is translated as CAISESGGRTGELFF.